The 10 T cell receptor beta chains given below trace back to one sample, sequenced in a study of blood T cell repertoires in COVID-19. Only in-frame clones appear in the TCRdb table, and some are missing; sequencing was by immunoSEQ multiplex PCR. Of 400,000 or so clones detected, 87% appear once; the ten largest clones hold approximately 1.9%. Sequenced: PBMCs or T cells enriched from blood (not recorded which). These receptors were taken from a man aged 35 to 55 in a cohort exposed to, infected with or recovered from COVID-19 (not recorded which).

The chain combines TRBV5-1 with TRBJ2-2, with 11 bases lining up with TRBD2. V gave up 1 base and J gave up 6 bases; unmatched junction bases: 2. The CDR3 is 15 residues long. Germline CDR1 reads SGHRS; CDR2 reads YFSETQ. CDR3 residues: CASSLLAGGPGELFF. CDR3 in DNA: TGCGCCAGCAGCTTGTTAGCGGGAGGGCCCGGGGAGCTGTTTTTT. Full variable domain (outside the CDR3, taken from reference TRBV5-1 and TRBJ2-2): KAGVTQTPRYLIKTRGQQVTLSCSPISGHRSVSWYQQTPGQGLQFLFEYFSETQRNKGNFPGRFSGRQFSNSRSEMNVSTLELGDSALYLCASSLLAGGPGELFFGEGSRLTVL.

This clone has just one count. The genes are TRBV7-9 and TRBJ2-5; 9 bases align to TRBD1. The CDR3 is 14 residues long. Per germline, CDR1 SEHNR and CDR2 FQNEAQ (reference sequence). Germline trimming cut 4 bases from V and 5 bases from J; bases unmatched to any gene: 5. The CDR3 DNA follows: TGTGCCAGCAGCTCGGACAGGGGATTTGAGACCCAGTACTTC. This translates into CASSSDRGFETQYF.

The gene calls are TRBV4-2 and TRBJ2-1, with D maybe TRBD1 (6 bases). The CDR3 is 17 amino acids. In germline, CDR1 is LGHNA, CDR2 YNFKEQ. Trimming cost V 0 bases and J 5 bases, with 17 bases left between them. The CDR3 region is CASSQDRGGAGNNEQFF. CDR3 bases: TGTGCCAGCAGCCAAGATCGAGGGGGAGCTGGGAACAATGAGCAGTTCTTC.

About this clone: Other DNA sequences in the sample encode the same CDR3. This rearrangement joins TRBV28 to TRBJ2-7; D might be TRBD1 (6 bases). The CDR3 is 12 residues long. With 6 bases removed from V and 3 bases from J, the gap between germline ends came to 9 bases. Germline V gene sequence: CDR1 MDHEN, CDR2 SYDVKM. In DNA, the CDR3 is TGTGCCAGCAGACAGGGCCTCTACGAGCAGTACTTC. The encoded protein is CASRQGLYEQYF.

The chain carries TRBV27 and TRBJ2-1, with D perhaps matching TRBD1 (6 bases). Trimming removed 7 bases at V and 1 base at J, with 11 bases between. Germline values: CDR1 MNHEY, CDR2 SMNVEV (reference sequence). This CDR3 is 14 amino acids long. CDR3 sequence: CASKQGLSYNEQFF. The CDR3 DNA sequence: TGTGCCAGCAAACAGGGCCTATCCTACAATGAGCAGTTCTTC.

CDR3 nucleotide sequence: TGTGCCAGCAGCCTCACACGGCTAGCGGGAGGGCGGACAGATACGCAGTATTTT. Residues: CASSLTRLAGGRTDTQYF. The V gene is TRBV7-3, the J gene TRBJ2-3; TRBD2 matches at 12 bases. CDR1 is SGHTA and CDR2 is FQGTGA in the germline V gene. This CDR3 is 18 amino acids long. The V and J ends lost 5 bases and 3 bases, in that order; junction bases with no gene match: 12.

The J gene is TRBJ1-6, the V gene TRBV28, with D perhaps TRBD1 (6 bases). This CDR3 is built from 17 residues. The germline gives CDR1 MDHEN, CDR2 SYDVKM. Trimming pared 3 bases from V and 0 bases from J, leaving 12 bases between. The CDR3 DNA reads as TGTGCCAGCAGTTTTAATACAGGGTACTCCTATAATTCACCCCTCCACTTT. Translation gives CASSFNTGYSYNSPLHF.

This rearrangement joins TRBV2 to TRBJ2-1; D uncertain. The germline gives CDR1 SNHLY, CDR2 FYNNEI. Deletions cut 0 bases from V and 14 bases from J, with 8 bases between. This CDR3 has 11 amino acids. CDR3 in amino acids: CASSEARLKFF. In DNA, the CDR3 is TGTGCCAGCAGTGAAGCGCGACTTAAGTTCTTC.

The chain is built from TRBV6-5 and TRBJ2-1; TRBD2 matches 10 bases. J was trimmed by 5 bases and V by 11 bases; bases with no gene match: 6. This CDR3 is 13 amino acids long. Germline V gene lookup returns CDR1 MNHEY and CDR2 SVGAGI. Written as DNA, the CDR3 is TGTGCCGGATCTAGCGGGAGAAACAATGAGCAGTTCTTC. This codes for CAGSSGRNNEQFF.

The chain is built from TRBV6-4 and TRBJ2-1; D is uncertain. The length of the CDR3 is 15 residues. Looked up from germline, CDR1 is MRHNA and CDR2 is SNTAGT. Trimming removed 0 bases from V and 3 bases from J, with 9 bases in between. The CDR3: CASSDSGAHYNEQFF. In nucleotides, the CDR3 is TGTGCCAGCAGTGACTCTGGTGCACACTACAATGAGCAGTTCTTC.